This TCR beta chain was sequenced in a study of blood T cell repertoires in COVID-19. Assay: immunoSEQ multiplex PCR; the TCRdb copy retains only in-frame clones and omits some. The sample includes about 200,000 clones, about nine tenths of them seen just once. The CDR3 runs 15 residues. V lost 2 bases and J lost 6, with 15 bases in between. Germline V gene lookup returns CDR1 SGHRS and CDR2 YFSETQ. The sequencing sample was made of peripheral blood. This clonotype originated in a young man with active or convalescent COVID-19. The chain employs TRBV5-1 and TRBJ2-1; maybe TRBD2 (5 bases). The CDR3 loop reads CASSFGYLASNEQFF. DNA for the CDR3: TGCGCCAGCAGCTTTGGATACCTAGCAAGCAATGAGCAGTTCTTC.